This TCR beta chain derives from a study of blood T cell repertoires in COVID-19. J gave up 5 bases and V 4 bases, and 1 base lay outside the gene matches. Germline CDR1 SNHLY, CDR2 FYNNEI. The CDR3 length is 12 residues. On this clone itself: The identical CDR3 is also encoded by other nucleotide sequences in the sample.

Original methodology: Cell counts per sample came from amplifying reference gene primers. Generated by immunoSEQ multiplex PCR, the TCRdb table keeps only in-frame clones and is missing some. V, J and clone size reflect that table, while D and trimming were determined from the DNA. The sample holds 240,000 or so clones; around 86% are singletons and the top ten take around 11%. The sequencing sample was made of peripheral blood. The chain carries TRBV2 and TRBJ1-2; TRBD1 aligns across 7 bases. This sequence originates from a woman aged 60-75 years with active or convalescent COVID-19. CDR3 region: CASSGQGYGYTF. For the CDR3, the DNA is TGTGCCAGCAGTGGACAGGGATATGGCTACACCTTC.